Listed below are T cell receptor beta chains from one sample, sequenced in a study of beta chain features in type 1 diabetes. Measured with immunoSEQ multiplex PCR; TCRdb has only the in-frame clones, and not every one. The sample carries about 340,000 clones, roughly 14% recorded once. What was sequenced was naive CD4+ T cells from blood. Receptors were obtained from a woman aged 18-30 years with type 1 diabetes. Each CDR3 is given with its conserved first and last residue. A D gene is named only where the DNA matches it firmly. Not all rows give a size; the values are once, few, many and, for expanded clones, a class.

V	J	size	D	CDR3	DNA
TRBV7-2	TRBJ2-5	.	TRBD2	CASSSGLAGGTQYF	TGTGCCAGCAGCTCCGGACTAGCGGGAGGGACCCAGTACTTC
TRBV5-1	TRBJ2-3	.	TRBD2	CASSPLAGGEVNTQYF	TGCGCCAGCAGCCCTCTAGCGGGAGGAGAGGTGAATACGCAGTATTTT
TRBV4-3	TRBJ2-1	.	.	CASSQGGLGDNEQFF	TGCGCCAGCAGCCAAGGAGGGTTAGGTGACAATGAGCAGTTCTTC
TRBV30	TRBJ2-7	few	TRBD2	CAWSLAGGGEQYF	TGTGCCTGGAGCCTCGCGGGAGGGGGCGAGCAGTACTTC
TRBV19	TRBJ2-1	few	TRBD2	CASSIPSGSLEQFF	TGTGCCAGTAGTATCCCCAGCGGGAGCCTTGAGCAGTTCTTC
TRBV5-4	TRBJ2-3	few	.	CASSLAGSDTQYF	TGTGCCAGCAGCTTGGCCGGGTCAGATACGCAGTATTTT
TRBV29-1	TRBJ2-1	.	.	CSALGRRYNEQFF	TGCAGCGCCCTAGGAAGGCGCTACAATGAGCAGTTCTTC
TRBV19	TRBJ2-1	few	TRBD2	CASKLAGAPWEQFF	TGTGCCAGTAAACTAGCGGGAGCCCCCTGGGAGCAGTTCTTC
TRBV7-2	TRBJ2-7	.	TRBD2	CASSDYAAGTSGYEQYF	TGTGCCAGCAGCGACTACGCCGCCGGGACTAGCGGTTACGAGCAGTACTTC
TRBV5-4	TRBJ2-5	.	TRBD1	CASSQAGQGEETQYF	TGTGCCAGCAGCCAGGCCGGACAGGGGGAAGAGACCCAGTACTTC
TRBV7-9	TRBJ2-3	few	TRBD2	CASSLRLAGGTDTQYF	TGTGCCAGCAGCCTTAGGCTAGCGGGAGGCACAGATACGCAGTATTTT
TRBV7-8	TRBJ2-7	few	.	CASRGGYEQYF	TGTGCCAGTAGGGGGGGATACGAGCAGTACTTC
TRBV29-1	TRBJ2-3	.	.	CSVWGLTSTDTQYF	TGCAGCGTTTGGGGACTGACGAGCACAGATACGCAGTATTTT
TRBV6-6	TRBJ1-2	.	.	CASSYPNRLDGYTF	TGTGCCAGCAGTTACCCGAATCGGTTAGATGGCTACACCTTC
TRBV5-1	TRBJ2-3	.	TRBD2	CASSLEPSGRGDTQYF	TGCGCCAGCAGCTTGGAGCCTAGCGGGAGGGGAGATACGCAGTATTTT
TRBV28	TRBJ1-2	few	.	CASSPPGLTSRTYGYTF	TGTGCCAGCAGCCCGCCGGGATTAACTTCGCGTACATATGGCTACACCTTC
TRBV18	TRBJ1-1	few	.	CASSPGQGNTEAFF	TGTGCCAGCTCACCAGGTCAGGGGAACACTGAAGCTTTCTTT
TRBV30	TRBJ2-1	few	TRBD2	CAWRGTSGNQYNEQFF	TGTGCCTGGAGAGGGACTAGCGGTAACCAGTACAATGAGCAGTTCTTC
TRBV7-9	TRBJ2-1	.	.	CASSLDEYNEQFF	TGTGCCAGCAGCTTAGATGAGTACAATGAGCAGTTCTTC
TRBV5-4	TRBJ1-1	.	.	CASSSSVGIRPEAFF	TGTGCCAGCAGCTCCAGCGTCGGGATTCGGCCTGAAGCTTTCTTT
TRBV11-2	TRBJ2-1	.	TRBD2	CASSTGEGPRFF	TGTGCCAGCAGCACCGGGGAGGGACCTAGGTTCTTC
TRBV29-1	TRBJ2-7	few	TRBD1	CSVTPGQGTYEQYF	TGCAGCGTAACACCGGGACAGGGAACCTACGAGCAGTACTTC
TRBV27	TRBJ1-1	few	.	CASSFDRNTEAFF	TGTGCCAGCAGTTTTGACAGGAACACTGAAGCTTTCTTT
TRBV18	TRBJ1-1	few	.	CASSRSSQGDTEAFF	TGTGCCAGCTCACGATCTTCCCAGGGCGACACTGAAGCTTTCTTT
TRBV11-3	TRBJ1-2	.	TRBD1	CASTGTAGPGGYTF	TGTGCCAGCACCGGGACAGCCGGCCCCGGGGGCTACACCTTC
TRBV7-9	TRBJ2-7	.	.	CASSLEILDSYEQYF	TGTGCCAGCAGCCTAGAAATACTAGACTCCTACGAGCAGTACTTC
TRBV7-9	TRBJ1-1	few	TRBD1	CAIKRGTGRTEAFF	TGTGCCATCAAACGTGGGACAGGGAGGACTGAAGCTTTCTTT
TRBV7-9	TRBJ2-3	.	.	CASSLGSGGTDTQYF	TGTGCCAGCAGCTTAGGGAGTGGAGGGACAGATACGCAGTATTTT
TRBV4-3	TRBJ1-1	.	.	CASRLNHRVLTEAFF	TGCGCCAGCAGGCTTAACCACAGGGTGCTCACTGAAGCTTTCTTT
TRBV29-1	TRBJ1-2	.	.	CSVVVPLAKDGYTF	TGCAGCGTTGTAGTCCCCTTAGCCAAGGATGGCTACACCTTC
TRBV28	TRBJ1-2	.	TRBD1	CASSSTGGVYGYTF	TGTGCCAGCAGTTCAACAGGGGGCGTCTATGGCTACACCTTC
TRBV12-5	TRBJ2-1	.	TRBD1	CASERQGMVEQFF	TGTGCTAGTGAACGACAGGGAATGGTAGAGCAGTTCTTC
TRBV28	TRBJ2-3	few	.	CASSSPGTGWDTQYF	TGTGCCAGCAGTTCTCCCGGGACTGGGTGGGATACGCAGTATTTT
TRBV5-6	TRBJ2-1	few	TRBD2	CASRRLAGYNEQFF	TGTGCCAGCAGACGACTAGCGGGTTACAATGAGCAGTTCTTC
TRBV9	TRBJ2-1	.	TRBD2	CASSSPSGGAGLNEQFF	TGTGCCAGCAGCTCACCCTCCGGGGGAGCGGGACTCAATGAGCAGTTCTTC
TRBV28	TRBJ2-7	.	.	CASTNRRFYEQYF	TGTGCCAGCACTAATCGGAGGTTTTACGAGCAGTACTTC
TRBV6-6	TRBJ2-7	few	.	CASGSGTYEQYF	TGTGCCAGCGGTAGCGGAACCTACGAGCAGTACTTC
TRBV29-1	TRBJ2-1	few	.	CSVGSSTSYNEQFF	TGCAGCGTTGGTAGCTCGACCTCCTACAATGAGCAGTTCTTC
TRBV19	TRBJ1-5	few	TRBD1	CASSTGTGNQPQHF	TGTGCCAGTAGCACCGGGACAGGGAACCAGCCCCAGCATTTT
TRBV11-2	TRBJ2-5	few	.	CASSLGPGGETQYF	TGTGCCAGCAGCTTAGGGCCAGGCGGGGAGACCCAGTACTTC
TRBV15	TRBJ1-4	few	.	CATSRDTTVEKLFF	TGTGCCACCAGCAGAGATACCACAGTGGAAAAACTGTTTTTT
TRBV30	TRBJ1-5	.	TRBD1	CAWSRGQSNQPQHF	TGTGCCTGGAGCCGGGGACAGAGCAATCAGCCCCAGCATTTT
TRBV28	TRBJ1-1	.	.	CASNEDLNTEAFF	TGTGCCAGCAATGAGGACTTGAACACTGAAGCTTTCTTT